This is a list of T cell receptor beta chains from one sample in a study of cytomegalovirus exposure and HLA in healthy donors. Here immunoSEQ multiplex PCR was the method, and the copy in TCRdb shows in-frame clones only, minus some. The sample holds about 210,000 clones, roughly 87% seen once. The sequencing input was PBMCs. All receptors derive from a boy aged 2 to 9 in good health and CMV-seronegative. CDR3s include the opening cysteine and the closing phenylalanine or tryptophan. D genes are given only for firm matches. Clone sizes are given selectively: once, few, many, or a class where the clone is expanded.

>14|.|TRBV27|.|TRBJ2-2
CASRFQDVTGELFF
TGTGCCAGCAGATTCCAGGATGTAACCGGGGAGCTGTTTTTT
>11|.|TRBV2|.|TRBJ1-1
CASARDTEAFF
TGTGCCAGCGCCAGGGACACTGAAGCTTTCTTT
>15|.|TRBV7-6|TRBD2|TRBJ2-7
CASSSPAGGAYEQYF
TGTGCCAGCAGCTCACCCGCGGGAGGAGCCTACGAGCAGTACTTC
>14|.|TRBV12-5|TRBD1|TRBJ1-1
CASGLGTGYTEAFF
TGTGCTAGTGGTTTGGGGACAGGGTATACTGAAGCTTTCTTT
>16|.|TRBV7-2|TRBD2|TRBJ2-3
CASSSVAGGRADTQYF
TGTGCCAGCAGCTCCGTAGCGGGGGGGCGTGCAGATACGCAGTATTTT
>14|.|TRBV7-2|.|TRBJ2-7
CASSNRTLSYEQYF
TGTGCCAGCAGCAATAGGACTCTCTCCTACGAGCAGTACTTC
>15|.|TRBV28|TRBD1|TRBJ2-7
CASTSGTGLLYEQYF
TGTGCCAGCACGTCCGGGACAGGGCTTCTCTACGAGCAGTACTTC
>14|.|TRBV5-4|.|TRBJ1-2
CASSLSHRERGYTF
TGTGCCAGCAGCTTGAGCCACAGGGAACGTGGCTACACCTTC
>12|.|TRBV6-1|.|TRBJ2-7
CASTEQGYEQYF
TGTGCCAGCACCGAGCAGGGGTACGAGCAGTACTTC
>11|.|TRBV28|.|TRBJ1-1
CASNPGTEAFF
TGTGCCAGCAACCCAGGCACTGAAGCTTTCTTT
>15|.|TRBV10-3|.|TRBJ1-4
CAISTRGLGNEKLFF
TGTGCCATCAGTACTAGGGGGTTGGGTAATGAAAAACTGTTTTTT
>14|.|TRBV30|.|TRBJ1-2
CASGGQIQGYGYTF
TGTGCCTCGGGGGGACAAATTCAGGGCTATGGCTACACCTTC
>17|.|TRBV28|TRBD2|TRBJ2-1
CASSLWALTSGKNEQFF
TGTGCCAGCAGTTTATGGGCCCTAACTAGCGGGAAGAATGAGCAGTTCTTC
>15|.|TRBV7-3|.|TRBJ1-5
CASSSYEGGSQPQHF
TGTGCCAGCAGCTCCTACGAAGGTGGGAGCCAGCCCCAGCATTTT
>12|.|TRBV21-1|.|TRBJ1-2
CASRRDRYGYTF
TGTGCCAGCCGCAGGGACAGGTATGGCTACACCTTC
>12|.|TRBV30|.|TRBJ1-1
CAWSPGNTEAFF
TGTGCCTGGAGTCCGGGTAACACTGAAGCTTTCTTT
>12|.|TRBV2|.|TRBJ1-1
CASSRGGTEAFF
TGTGCCAGCAGTCGGGGGGGCACTGAAGCTTTCTTT
>15|.|TRBV18|.|TRBJ2-2
CASSSPSENTGELFF
TGTGCCAGCTCATCCCCTAGCGAGAACACCGGGGAGCTGTTTTTT
>15|.|TRBV6-6|.|TRBJ1-6
CASSSGTSYNSPLHF
TGTGCCAGCAGCTCCGGGACAAGTTATAATTCACCCCTCCACTTT
>16|once|TRBV27|TRBD1|TRBJ1-4
CASSLLGTVLAEKLFF
TGTGCCAGCAGTTTACTCGGGACAGTTCTTGCTGAAAAACTGTTTTTT
>13|few|TRBV6-1|.|TRBJ1-5
CASKNRGNQPQHF
TGTGCCAGCAAGAACAGGGGCAATCAGCCCCAGCATTTT
>15|.|TRBV6-1|TRBD1|TRBJ1-2
CASSEPGTALRGYTF
TGTGCCAGCAGTGAACCCGGGACAGCTTTGCGTGGCTACACCTTC
>17|.|TRBV7-6|TRBD2|TRBJ2-1
CASSLGLAGDQDNEQFF
TGTGCCAGCAGCTTAGGACTGGCGGGAGACCAGGACAATGAGCAGTTCTTC
>15|.|TRBV6-1|TRBD1|TRBJ1-3
CASSEGTGGVNTIYF
TGTGCCAGCAGTGAAGGGACAGGCGGGGTTAACACCATATATTTT
>11|.|TRBV27|.|TRBJ1-1
CASKTGVVAFF
TGTGCCAGCAAGACGGGGGTAGTGGCTTTCTTT
>16|.|TRBV27|.|TRBJ2-7
CASSRLTGGVSYEQYF
TGTGCCAGCAGTCGCCTAACAGGTGGGGTCTCCTACGAGCAGTACTTC
>15|.|TRBV5-1|.|TRBJ1-5
CASSLGDSFNQPQHF
TGCGCCAGCAGCTTGGGTGACAGTTTCAATCAGCCCCAGCATTTT
>13|few|TRBV6-5|TRBD1|TRBJ2-7
CASGTGRTYEQYF
TGTGCCAGCGGGACAGGCCGAACCTACGAGCAGTACTTC
>14|.|TRBV19|.|TRBJ1-4
CASGPSGGAEKLFF
TGTGCCAGTGGTCCCTCCGGGGGGGCGGAAAAACTGTTTTTT
>10|.|TRBV21-1|.|TRBJ2-5
CASTGREQYF
TGTGCCAGCACCGGTAGGGAGCAGTACTTC
>13|few|TRBV2|.|TRBJ2-7
CASSGEFNYEQYF
TGTGCCAGCAGTGGCGAGTTTAATTACGAGCAGTACTTC
>16|.|TRBV5-4|TRBD2|TRBJ2-7
CASSLGGLAGTYEQYF
TGTGCCAGCAGCTTGGGGGGACTAGCGGGGACCTACGAGCAGTACTTC
>14|.|TRBV28|TRBD1|TRBJ2-5
CASSLTGGQETQYF
TGTGCCAGCAGTTTAACAGGGGGCCAAGAGACCCAGTACTTC
>14|.|TRBV19|.|TRBJ1-1
CASSRPYRNTEAFF
TGTGCCAGTAGTAGGCCATACAGGAACACTGAAGCTTTCTTT
>13|.|TRBV11-1|.|TRBJ2-5
CASSPDTTETQYF
TGTGCCAGCAGCCCAGACACCACCGAGACCCAGTACTTC
>16|.|TRBV15|TRBD1|TRBJ2-3
CATSRDRGQGADTQYF
TGTGCCACCAGCAGAGATCGGGGACAGGGGGCAGATACGCAGTATTTT
>15|few|TRBV4-1|TRBD1|TRBJ1-6
CASKGTETYNSPLHF
TGCGCCAGCAAGGGGACAGAAACATATAATTCACCCCTCCACTTT
>15|.|TRBV6-1|.|TRBJ2-6
CASSSQGSGANVLTF
TGTGCCAGCAGTTCCCAGGGGTCTGGGGCCAACGTCCTGACTTTC
>14|.|TRBV6-1|.|TRBJ2-7
CASSEQGSGYEQYF
TGTGCCAGCAGTGAACAGGGGTCCGGGTACGAGCAGTACTTC
>14|.|TRBV7-6|.|TRBJ2-1
CASSRGQINNEQFF
TGTGCCAGCAGCCGAGGACAGATTAACAATGAGCAGTTCTTC